A selection of T cell receptor beta chains follows, all from one sample in a study of cytomegalovirus exposure and HLA in healthy donors. The table came from immunoSEQ multiplex PCR; TCRdb's copy has only in-frame clones and leaves some out. The repertoire includes 100,000 to 150,000 clones, approximately 81% of them detected once, and about 0.63% sits in the top ten. The sequenced sample was PBMCs. The receptors stem from a man aged 18 to 29 in good health and CMV-seronegative. CDR3s leave out the opening cysteine and the closing phenylalanine or tryptophan.

V gene: TRBV19; CDR3 protein: ASRLSRGDSNSPLH
V gene: TRBV4-1; CDR3 protein: ASSQWEGGFYGYT
V gene: TRBV7-8; CDR3 protein: ASSLYGGPAYEQY
V gene: TRBV30; CDR3 protein: AWRSGGQGLPLH
V gene: TRBV5-1; CDR3 protein: ASSPDQGYRNQPQH
V gene: TRBV27; CDR3 protein: ASRLRDRLYEQY
V gene: TRBV6-5; CDR3 protein: ASSLGASGGYEQY
V gene: TRBV18; CDR3 protein: ASSAIGRLKNTGELF
V gene: TRBV7-9; CDR3 protein: ASSLVGQGLGGYT
V gene: TRBV6-5; CDR3 protein: ASRRQGFGDTQY